A selection of T cell receptor beta chains follows, all from one sample in a study of Tregs in tolerant kidney transplant recipients. Sequenced by immunoSEQ multiplex PCR; TCRdb stores in-frame clones only, minus some. This sample yields 80,000 to 90,000 clones, of which around 94% are seen a single time; over 4% belongs to the top ten. Sequencing used CD8+ T cells from blood. The receptors here all came from a human donor in good health. CDR3s include the opening cysteine and the closing phenylalanine or tryptophan. Each record gives: clone size, V gene, J gene, CDR3 protein. The size entry is marked missing in some rows and otherwise reads once, few, many or a size class.

clone_size: -; v_call: TRBV4-1; j_call: TRBJ1-5; cdr3_aa: CASSLRRGSNQPQHF
clone_size: -; v_call: TRBV4-1; j_call: TRBJ1-4; cdr3_aa: CASSRREANEKLFF
clone_size: -; v_call: TRBV27; j_call: TRBJ2-1; cdr3_aa: CASSSLTSGPYNEQFF
clone_size: -; v_call: TRBV21-1; j_call: TRBJ2-4; cdr3_aa: CASSTDRDRAKNIQYF
clone_size: -; v_call: TRBV2; j_call: TRBJ2-5; cdr3_aa: CASTTSEETQYF
clone_size: -; v_call: TRBV19; j_call: TRBJ2-7; cdr3_aa: CASSIAAGYEQYF
clone_size: -; v_call: TRBV9; j_call: TRBJ2-2; cdr3_aa: CASSVAAGLAGTGELFF
clone_size: -; v_call: TRBV7-6; j_call: TRBJ1-1; cdr3_aa: CASSPIGQGALGTEAFF
clone_size: -; v_call: TRBV27; j_call: TRBJ1-5; cdr3_aa: CASSPYATGVYSNQPQHF
clone_size: -; v_call: TRBV6-4; j_call: TRBJ2-1; cdr3_aa: CASSYGRGAPNEQFF
clone_size: once; v_call: TRBV11-2; j_call: TRBJ2-7; cdr3_aa: CASSSGLQSYEQYF
clone_size: -; v_call: TRBV27; j_call: TRBJ2-2; cdr3_aa: CASTSLANTGELFF
clone_size: once; v_call: TRBV7-6; j_call: TRBJ2-3; cdr3_aa: CASSSRAGIQSDTQYF
clone_size: -; v_call: TRBV6-5; j_call: TRBJ2-3; cdr3_aa: CASSYGQSTDTQYF
clone_size: -; v_call: TRBV29-1; j_call: TRBJ2-7; cdr3_aa: CSVEDDSPYEQYF
clone_size: -; v_call: TRBV27; j_call: TRBJ1-5; cdr3_aa: CASSLWAQSNQPQHF
clone_size: once; v_call: TRBV9; j_call: TRBJ2-1; cdr3_aa: CASSGPENEQFF
clone_size: -; v_call: TRBV4-1; j_call: TRBJ1-2; cdr3_aa: CASSQDVQPGYGYTF
clone_size: once; v_call: TRBV14; j_call: TRBJ2-7; cdr3_aa: CASSPFPGHHEQYF
clone_size: -; v_call: TRBV11-2; j_call: TRBJ2-3; cdr3_aa: CASSSRQGASTDTQYF
clone_size: once; v_call: TRBV7-3; j_call: TRBJ1-5; cdr3_aa: CASSPTGRVPNQPQHF
clone_size: -; v_call: TRBV7-2; j_call: TRBJ2-1; cdr3_aa: CASSFRDHQGNEQFF
clone_size: -; v_call: TRBV27; j_call: TRBJ2-7; cdr3_aa: CASQLRTGEFYEQYF
clone_size: once; v_call: TRBV30; j_call: TRBJ2-3; cdr3_aa: CAYWTGEGTDTQYF
clone_size: -; v_call: TRBV5-4; j_call: TRBJ1-1; cdr3_aa: CASSLGEDTEAFF
clone_size: -; v_call: TRBV9; j_call: TRBJ1-4; cdr3_aa: CASSDETTGTQNEKLFF
clone_size: -; v_call: TRBV29-1; j_call: TRBJ1-4; cdr3_aa: CSVYLVDNEKLFF
clone_size: -; v_call: TRBV18; j_call: TRBJ2-1; cdr3_aa: CASSPSGLDEQFF
clone_size: -; v_call: TRBV9; j_call: TRBJ2-2; cdr3_aa: CASSVDEGGVYTGELFF
clone_size: -; v_call: TRBV19; j_call: TRBJ1-5; cdr3_aa: CASSIDPVGLVGQPQHF
clone_size: once; v_call: TRBV7-9; j_call: TRBJ2-5; cdr3_aa: CASSFPKSGQAEETQYF